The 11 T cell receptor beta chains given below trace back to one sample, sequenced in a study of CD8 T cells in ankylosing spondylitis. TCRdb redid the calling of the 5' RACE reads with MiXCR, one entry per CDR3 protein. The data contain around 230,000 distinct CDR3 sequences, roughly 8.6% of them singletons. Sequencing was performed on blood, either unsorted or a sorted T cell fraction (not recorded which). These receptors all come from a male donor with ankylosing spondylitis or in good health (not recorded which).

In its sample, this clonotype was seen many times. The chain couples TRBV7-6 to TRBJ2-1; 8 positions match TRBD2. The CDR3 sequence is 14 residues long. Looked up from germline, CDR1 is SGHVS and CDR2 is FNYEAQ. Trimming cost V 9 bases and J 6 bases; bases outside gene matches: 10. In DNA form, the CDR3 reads TGTGCCAGTAGCGGGACGGCTTTCGGCAATGAGCAGTTCTTC. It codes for CASSGTAFGNEQFF.

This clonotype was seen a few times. CDR3 protein: CASSLVEGANTGELFF. The CDR3 DNA follows: TGTGCCAGCAGCTTAGTTGAGGGGGCGAACACCGGGGAGCTGTTTTTT. The chain has TRBV7-2 and TRBJ2-2, with D maybe TRBD1 (6 bases). The CDR3 totals 16 residues. Trimming pared 1 base from V and 0 bases from J, leaving 9 bases between. Germline V CDR1 and CDR2: SGHTA, FQGNSA. The full variable domain, with the rest looked up from reference TRBV7-2 and TRBJ2-2, is GAGVSQSPSNKVTEKGKDVELRCDPISGHTALYWYRQSLGQGLEFLIYFQGNSAPDKSGLPSDRFSAERTGGSVSTLTIQRTQQEDSAVYLCASSLVEGANTGELFFGEGSRLTVL.

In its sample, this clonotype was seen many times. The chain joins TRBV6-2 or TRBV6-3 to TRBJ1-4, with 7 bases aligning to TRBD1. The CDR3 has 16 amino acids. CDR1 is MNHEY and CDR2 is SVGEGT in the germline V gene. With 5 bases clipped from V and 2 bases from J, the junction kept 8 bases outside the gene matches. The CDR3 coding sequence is TGTGCCAGCAGTACCCGACAGGGAGTGACTAATGAAAAACTGTTTTTT. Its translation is CASSTRQGVTNEKLFF.

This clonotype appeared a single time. This CDR3 reads CSARGGYSGNTIYF. CDR3 bases: TGCAGTGCTAGGGGTGGCTACTCTGGAAACACCATATATTTT. The chain employs TRBV20-1 and TRBJ1-3; D gene uncertain. V was shortened by 3 bases and J by 0 bases, with 9 bases between the two germline ends. Per germline, CDR1 DFQATT and CDR2 SNEGSKA (reference sequence). CDR3 length: 14 amino acids.

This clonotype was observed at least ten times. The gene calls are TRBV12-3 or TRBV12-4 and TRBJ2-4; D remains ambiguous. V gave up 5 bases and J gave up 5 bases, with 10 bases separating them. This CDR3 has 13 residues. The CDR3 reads CASSREIQNIQYF. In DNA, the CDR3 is TGTGCCAGCAGTCGTGAGATCCAAAACATTCAGTACTTC.

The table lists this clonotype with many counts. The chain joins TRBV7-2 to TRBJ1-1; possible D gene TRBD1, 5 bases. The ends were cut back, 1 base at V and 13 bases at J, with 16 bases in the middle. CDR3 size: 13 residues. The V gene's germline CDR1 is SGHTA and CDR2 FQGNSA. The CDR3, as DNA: TGTGCCAGCAGCTTAGGGGGACGCTATAAGGGTTTCTTT. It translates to CASSLGGRYKGFF.

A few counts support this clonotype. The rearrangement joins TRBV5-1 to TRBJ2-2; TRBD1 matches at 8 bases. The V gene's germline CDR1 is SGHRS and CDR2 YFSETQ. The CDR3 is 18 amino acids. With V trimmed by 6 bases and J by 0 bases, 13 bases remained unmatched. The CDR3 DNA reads TGCGCCAGCACCCGACAGGGGCGTCTAGCCCCGAACACCGGGGAGCTGTTTTTT. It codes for CASTRQGRLAPNTGELFF.

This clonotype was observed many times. The CDR3 reads CASSLLGEQFF. Here the CDR3 DNA reads TGCGCCAGCAGCTTGCTCGGTGAGCAGTTCTTC. The J gene is TRBJ2-1, the V gene TRBV5-1; D call uncertain. This CDR3 is 11 amino acids long. Germline-derived CDR1 and CDR2 are SGHRS and YFSETQ. Deletions cut 1 base from V and 9 bases from J, with 5 bases between. The variable domain in full, completed from reference TRBV5-1 and TRBJ2-1, reads KAGVTQTPRYLIKTRGQQVTLSCSPISGHRSVSWYQQTPGQGLQFLFEYFSETQRNKGNFPGRFSGRQFSNSRSEMNVSTLELGDSALYLCASSLLGEQFFGPGTRLTVL.

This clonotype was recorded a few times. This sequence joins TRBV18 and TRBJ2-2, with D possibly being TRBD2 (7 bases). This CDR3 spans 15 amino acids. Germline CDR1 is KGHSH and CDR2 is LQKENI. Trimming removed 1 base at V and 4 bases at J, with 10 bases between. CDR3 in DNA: TGTGCCAGCTCACCACGGGAGGGGGTCACCGGGGAGCTGTTTTTT. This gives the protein CASSPREGVTGELFF.

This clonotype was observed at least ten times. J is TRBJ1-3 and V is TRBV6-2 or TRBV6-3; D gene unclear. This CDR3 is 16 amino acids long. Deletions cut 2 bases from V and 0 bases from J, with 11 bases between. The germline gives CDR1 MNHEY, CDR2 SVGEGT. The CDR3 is CASSYAPPSSGNTIYF. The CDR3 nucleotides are TGTGCCAGCAGTTACGCGCCACCGAGCTCTGGAAACACCATATATTTT.

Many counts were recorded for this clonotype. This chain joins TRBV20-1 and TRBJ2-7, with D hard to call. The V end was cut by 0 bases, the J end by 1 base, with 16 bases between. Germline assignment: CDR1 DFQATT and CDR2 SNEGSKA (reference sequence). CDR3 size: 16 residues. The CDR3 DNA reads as TGCAGTGCTAGAGATCCCGTCTCGCCGGTATCCTACGAGCAGTACTTC. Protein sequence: CSARDPVSPVSYEQYF.